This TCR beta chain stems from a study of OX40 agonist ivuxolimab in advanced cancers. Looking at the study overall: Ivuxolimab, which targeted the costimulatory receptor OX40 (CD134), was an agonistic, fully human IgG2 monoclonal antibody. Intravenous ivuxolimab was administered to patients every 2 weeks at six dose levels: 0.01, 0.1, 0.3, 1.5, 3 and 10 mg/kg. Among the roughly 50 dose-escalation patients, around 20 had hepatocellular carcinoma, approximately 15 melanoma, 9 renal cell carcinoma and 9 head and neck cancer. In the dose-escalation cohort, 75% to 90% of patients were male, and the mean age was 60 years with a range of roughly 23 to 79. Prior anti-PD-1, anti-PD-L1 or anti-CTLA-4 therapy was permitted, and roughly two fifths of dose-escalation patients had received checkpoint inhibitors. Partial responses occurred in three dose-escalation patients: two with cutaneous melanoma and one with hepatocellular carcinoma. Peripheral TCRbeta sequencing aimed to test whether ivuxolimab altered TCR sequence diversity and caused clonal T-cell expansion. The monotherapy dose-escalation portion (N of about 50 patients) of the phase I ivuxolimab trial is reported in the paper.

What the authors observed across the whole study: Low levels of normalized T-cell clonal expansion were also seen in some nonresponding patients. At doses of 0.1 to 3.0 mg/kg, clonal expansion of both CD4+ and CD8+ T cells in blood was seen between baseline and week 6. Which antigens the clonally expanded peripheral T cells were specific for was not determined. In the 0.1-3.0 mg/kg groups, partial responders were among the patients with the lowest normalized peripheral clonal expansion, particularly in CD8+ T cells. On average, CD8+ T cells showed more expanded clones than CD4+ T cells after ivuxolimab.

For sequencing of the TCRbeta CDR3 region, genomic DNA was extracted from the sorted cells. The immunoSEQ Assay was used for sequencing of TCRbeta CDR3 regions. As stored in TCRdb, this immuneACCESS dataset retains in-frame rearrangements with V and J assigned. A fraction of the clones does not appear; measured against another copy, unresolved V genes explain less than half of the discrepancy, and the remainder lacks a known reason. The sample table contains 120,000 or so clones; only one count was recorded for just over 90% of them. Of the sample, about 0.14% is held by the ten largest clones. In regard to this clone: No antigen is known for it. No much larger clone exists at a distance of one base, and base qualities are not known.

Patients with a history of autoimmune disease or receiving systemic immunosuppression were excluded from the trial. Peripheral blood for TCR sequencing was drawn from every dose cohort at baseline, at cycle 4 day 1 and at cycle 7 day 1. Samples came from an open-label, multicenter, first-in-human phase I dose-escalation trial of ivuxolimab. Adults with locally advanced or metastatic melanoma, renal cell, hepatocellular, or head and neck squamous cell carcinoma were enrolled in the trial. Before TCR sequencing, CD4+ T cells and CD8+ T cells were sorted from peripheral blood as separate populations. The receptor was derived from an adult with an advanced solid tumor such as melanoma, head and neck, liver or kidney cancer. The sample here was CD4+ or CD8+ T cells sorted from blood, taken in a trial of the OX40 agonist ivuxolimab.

At the DNA level, the sequence is TGTGCCAGCAGCATAGACTGGGGCCAAGAGACCCAGTACTTC. Translated, it gives CASSIDWGQETQYF. In this chain, TRBV5-5 is recombined with TRBJ2-5; the D gene assignment is ambiguous. CDR1 SGHKS and CDR2 YYEKEE are derived from the germline V gene (reference sequence). From its cysteine to its phenylalanine, the CDR3 spans 14 amino acids. The entry retains the CDR3 DNA only, 42 bases that are in frame from base 1. V is clipped by 4 bases and J by 1 base, and the sequence between their germline boundaries is 11 bases long. Outside the CDR3, residues come from the reference TRBV5-5 and TRBJ2-5 proteins, so the full variable domain is: DAGVTQSPTHLIKTRGQQVTLRCSPISGHKSVSWYQQVLGQGPQFIFQYYEKEERGRGNFPDRFSARQFPNYSSELNVNALLLGDSALYLCASSIDWGQETQYFGPGTRLLVL.